Below, 32 T cell receptor beta chains from the same sample are listed, as sequenced in a study of T-cell memory formation after mild COVID-19. TCRdb analysed the 5' RACE reads with MiXCR anew, one entry per CDR3 protein. The table includes about 400,000 distinct CDR3 sequences, around 15% detected once. The material sequenced was PBMCs or a T cell subset sorted from them (not recorded which). The receptors come from a man between 18 and 35 years old who had mild COVID-19 (a few samples of this study predate the infection). Cell type and time point are not known.

This chain connects TRBV6-5 to TRBJ1-1, with 7 bases fitting TRBD1. The CDR3 covers 13 residues. V shed 5 bases, J shed 11 bases, and the junction held 11 bases outside the gene matches. Germline V lookup: CDR1 MNHEY, CDR2 SVGAGI. Here the CDR3 DNA reads TGTGCCAGCAGTCAACTAGGACAGGCGGGCGCTTTCTTT. Protein product: CASSQLGQAGAFF.

This clonotype was seen repeatedly, ten times or more. This chain joins TRBV10-2 and TRBJ1-1; D not certain. CDR3 length: 15 amino acids. Trimming pared 6 bases from V and 2 bases from J, leaving 16 bases between. Germline V gene sequence: CDR1 WSHSY, CDR2 SAAADI. The CDR3 reads CASRSPVRYNTEAFF. In DNA form, the CDR3 reads TGCGCCAGCAGATCTCCCGTCCGGTACAACACTGAAGCTTTCTTT.

The table lists this clonotype with a few counts. This sequence joins TRBV20-1 and TRBJ2-1; 11 bases are a match to TRBD2. The V and J ends lost 5 bases and 7 bases, in that order; junction bases with no gene match: 10. The germline V gene has CDR1 DFQATT and CDR2 SNEGSKA (reference sequence). This CDR3 has 15 residues. The CDR3 DNA reads as TGCAGTGCTGAATCCGGGACTAGCGGTTCTAATGAGCAGTTCTTC. Translation gives CSAESGTSGSNEQFF.

This clonotype was seen a handful of times. The V call is TRBV5-5, the J call TRBJ2-7; either TRBD1 or TRBD2 may fit D (5 bases each). The V end was cut by 1 base, the J end by 9 bases, with 14 bases between. CDR1 is SGHKS, CDR2 YYEKEE, per germline (reference sequence). The CDR3 spans 13 residues. CDR3 in DNA: TGTGCCAGCAGCTTGAACGGGGCCGCAGGGCAGTACGTC. This codes for CASSLNGAAGQYV.

The chain links TRBV6-5 to TRBJ2-1; TRBD2 matches at 10 bases. Trimming removed 6 bases from V and 3 bases from J; junction bases left unmatched: 26. This CDR3 region has 22 residues. CDR1 MNHEY and CDR2 SVGAGI come from the germline V gene. The CDR3 nucleotides read TGTGCCAGCAGGTCCTTGGTAGCGGGGGGCCCGGGGGTTGTTAGTTTCTACAATGAGCAGTTCTTC. The encoded protein is CASRSLVAGGPGVVSFYNEQFF.

The chain is built from TRBV11-2 and TRBJ1-4, with 11 nucleotides matching TRBD1. V lost 2 bases, J lost 1 base, and 9 bases stayed unmatched. This CDR3 has 19 residues. Germline V CDR1 and CDR2: SGHAT, FQNNGV. CDR3 loop: CASSLPRRGTGGTNEKLFF. The CDR3 DNA sequence: TGTGCCAGCAGCTTACCCCGCCGGGGGACAGGGGGAACTAATGAAAAACTGTTTTTT.

V is TRBV6-4 and J is TRBJ2-3, with 7 positions matching TRBD1. This CDR3 has 13 residues. V shed 9 bases, J shed 0 bases, and the junction held 3 bases outside the gene matches. Germline values: CDR1 MRHNA, CDR2 SNTAGT. The CDR3 region has the DNA TGTGCCAGAGACAGGGCTAGCACAGATACGCAGTATTTT. Translating it yields CARDRASTDTQYF.

The sample holds a few counts of this clonotype. The V call is TRBV4-1, the J call TRBJ1-6; D remains unclear. CDR1 is MGHRA and CDR2 is YSYEKL in the germline V gene. The CDR3 consists of 17 residues. Trimming took off 4 bases at V and 0 bases at J, with 13 bases between the two ends. The CDR3 spells CASSLADASSYNSPLHF. The CDR3 region has the DNA TGCGCCAGCAGCCTTGCGGACGCCAGCTCCTATAATTCACCCCTCCACTTT.

This chain joins TRBV7-2 and TRBJ1-2; D uncertain. V was pared by 5 bases and J by 0 bases, with 10 bases between. This CDR3 region has 14 residues. Germline V gene lookup returns CDR1 SGHTA and CDR2 FQGNSA. The CDR3 DNA reads TGTGCCAGCAGCCGAATCGTAGCTAACTATGGCTACACCTTC. Amino acids: CASSRIVANYGYTF.

This clonotype has a handful of counts. The chain couples TRBV5-1 to TRBJ1-2; no clear D. The CDR3 sequence is 14 residues long. Germline V lookup: CDR1 SGHRS, CDR2 YFSETQ. The V end was cut by 0 bases, the J end by 5 bases, with 11 bases between. The CDR3 nucleotides are TGCGCCAGCAGCTTGGTGGACCGCCGATATGGCTACACCTTC. Its protein product is CASSLVDRRYGYTF.

This clonotype turned up a few times. CDR3 DNA sequence: TGTGCCAGCAGGGCCGGGACAGCTCATGAAAAACTGTTTTTT. This sequence encodes CASRAGTAHEKLFF. The chain recombines TRBV5-5 with TRBJ1-4; 7 bases are shared with TRBD1. The CDR3 is 14 residues long. V was pared by 5 bases and J by 6 bases, with 7 bases of the junction left unmatched. Per the germline V gene, CDR1 is SGHKS and CDR2 is YYEKEE (reference sequence).

The rearrangement joins TRBV10-2 to TRBJ1-2; 8 bases fit TRBD1. This CDR3 contains 16 residues. The germline CDR1 and CDR2 sequences are WSHSY and SAAADI. Trimming at V came to 4 bases and at J to 2 bases, leaving 9 bases not matched to a gene. CDR3 loop: CASSARDRLQNYGYTF. CDR3 sequence (DNA): TGCGCCAGCAGTGCCCGGGACAGGCTACAGAACTATGGCTACACCTTC.

V usage is TRBV7-2 and J usage is TRBJ1-3, with no clear D. Germline V gene data show CDR1 as SGHTA and CDR2 as FQGNSA. This CDR3 region has 17 residues. V shed 5 bases and J shed 4 bases, with 21 bases lying between them. CDR3 bases: TGTGCCAGCAGCCCTGGTTTATACCAACCGGTCGGAAACACCATATATTTT. Amino acid sequence: CASSPGLYQPVGNTIYF.

This sequence joins TRBV2 and TRBJ2-1; 7 bases map to TRBD1. Germline V gene data show CDR1 as SNHLY and CDR2 as FYNNEI. With V trimmed by 4 bases and J by 5 bases, 5 bases remained unmatched. This CDR3 is built from 14 residues. The CDR3 region has the DNA TGTGCCAGCAGTGGACAGGGTTCCCACAATGAGCAGTTCTTC. This translates into CASSGQGSHNEQFF. Based on the CDR3 plus reference TRBV2 and TRBJ2-1, the full variable domain is EPEVTQTPSHQVTQMGQEVILRCVPISNHLYFYWYRQILGQKVEFLVSFYNNEISEKSEIFDDQFSVERPDGSNFTLKIRSTKLEDSAMYFCASSGQGSHNEQFFGPGTRLTVL.

A few counts support this clonotype. The chain recombines TRBV7-6 with TRBJ2-1; TRBD2 matches at 7 bases. Germline CDR1 is SGHVS and CDR2 is FNYEAQ. Trimming at V came to 2 bases and at J to 2 bases, leaving 3 bases not matched to a gene. The CDR3 consists of 15 residues. Here the CDR3 reads CASSLNSGPYNEQFF. The CDR3 DNA follows: TGTGCCAGCAGCTTAAATAGCGGGCCCTACAATGAGCAGTTCTTC.

The gene calls are TRBV24-1 and TRBJ2-6; D perhaps matches TRBD1 (6 bases). The CDR3 loop spans 18 amino acids. Per the germline V gene, CDR1 is KGHDR and CDR2 is SFDVKD. The ends were cut back, 4 bases at V and 1 base at J, with 16 bases in the middle. CDR3 region: CATSDPSRDTSGANVLTF. CDR3 sequence (DNA): TGTGCCACCAGTGACCCCTCCCGGGACACGTCTGGGGCCAACGTCCTGACTTTC.

In this sample, this clonotype turned up many times. This sequence joins TRBV27 and TRBJ2-1; 10 bases map to TRBD1. This CDR3 contains 15 residues. CDR1 is MNHEY and CDR2 is SMNVEV in the germline V gene (reference sequence). Trimming removed 6 bases from V and 7 bases from J; junction bases left unmatched: 9. CDR3: CASRLPGQGNNEQFF. The DNA of the CDR3 is TGTGCCAGCAGGCTACCGGGACAGGGGAATAATGAGCAGTTCTTC.

The chain links TRBV20-1 to TRBJ1-5; D gene unclear. Trimming left V 6 bases short and J 0 bases short, with 12 bases between. Looked up from germline, CDR1 is DFQATT and CDR2 is SNEGSKA (reference sequence). The CDR3 is 14 amino acids. CDR3 DNA: TGCAGTGCAGGCCTCAGGTATAGCAATCAGCCCCAGCATTTT. The encoded protein is CSAGLRYSNQPQHF.

The sample holds a few counts of this clonotype. The chain employs TRBV7-8 and TRBJ2-2, with 9 nucleotides matching TRBD1. Germline CDR1 and CDR2: SGHVS and FQNEAQ. V trimming: 4 bases; J trimming: 6 bases; junction bases outside the gene matches: 9. The CDR3 is 16 residues long. The CDR3 DNA is TGTGCCAGCAGCTATGCCGGGACAGGGAGGTCCGGGGAGCTGTTTTTT. The encoded protein is CASSYAGTGRSGELFF.

This clonotype was seen only a few times. CDR3 amino acids: CSARPTATGELFF. The CDR3 DNA reads as TGCAGTGCTAGACCCACAGCCACCGGGGAGCTGTTTTTT. The V and J genes are TRBV20-1 and TRBJ2-2; D is ambiguous. The ends were cut back, 2 bases at V and 4 bases at J, with 8 bases in the middle. The CDR3 loop spans 13 amino acids. The germline gives CDR1 DFQATT, CDR2 SNEGSKA (reference sequence).

This chain uses TRBV20-1 with TRBJ1-5; 7 positions match TRBD1. Germline V gene data show CDR1 as DFQATT and CDR2 as SNEGSKA (reference sequence). The CDR3 covers 11 residues. In DNA form, the CDR3 reads TGCCCACAGGGGAGTAATCAGCCCCAGCATTTT. Its protein product is CPQGSNQPQHF.

This rearrangement joins TRBV20-1 to TRBJ2-1, with D unclear. Trimming removed 3 bases from V and 5 bases from J, with 14 bases in between. The CDR3 sequence is 14 residues long. Germline loops: CDR1 DFQATT, CDR2 SNEGSKA (reference sequence). The CDR3 protein is CSASRADRNNEQFF. CDR3 nucleotides: TGCAGTGCTAGTAGGGCGGATAGAAACAATGAGCAGTTCTTC.

This clonotype has at least ten counts. This sequence joins TRBV5-1 and TRBJ1-2; TRBD1 might be the D (5 bases). The germline V gene encodes CDR1 SGHRS and CDR2 YFSETQ. Trimming cost V 4 bases and J 4 bases, with 14 bases left between them. The CDR3 has 14 residues. The CDR3 is CASSPAQGGYGYTF. DNA for the CDR3: TGCGCCAGCAGCCCGGCCCAGGGAGGCTATGGCTACACCTTC.

The rearrangement uses TRBV6-1 and TRBJ2-7; a possible D gene is TRBD2 (6 bases). Germline V gives CDR1 MNHNS, CDR2 SASEGT. CDR3 length equals 16 residues. V was clipped by 3 bases and J by 4 bases, with 19 bases between them. The CDR3 here is CASSDAFGGFGYEQYV. CDR3 nucleotide sequence: TGTGCCAGCAGTGATGCATTCGGGGGTTTTGGATACGAGCAGTACGTC.

This clonotype was counted only a few times. The rearrangement joins TRBV6-5 to TRBJ2-7; tentatively, D is TRBD2 (7 bases). Trimming took off 2 bases at V and 6 bases at J, with 11 bases between the two ends. Per germline, CDR1 MNHEY and CDR2 SVGAGI. This CDR3 contains 13 residues. The chain's CDR3 is CASSYGGAAEQYF. The CDR3 nucleotides read TGTGCCAGCAGTTACGGGGGGGCGGCCGAGCAGTACTTC.

The J gene is TRBJ1-2, the V gene TRBV20-1; unclear D gene. Trimming left V 7 bases short and J 2 bases short, with 14 bases between. The CDR3 spans 13 residues. CDR1 and CDR2 from the germline V gene are DFQATT and SNEGSKA (reference sequence). For the CDR3, the DNA is TGCAGTGGTCCCTCGACGGCGAACTATGGCTACACCTTC. Its protein product is CSGPSTANYGYTF.

This clonotype was found many times. The V and J genes are TRBV5-1 and TRBJ2-1; 7 nucleotides agree with TRBD1. The ends lost 7 bases at V and 5 bases at J; junction bases unmatched: 9. Looked up from germline, CDR1 is SGHRS and CDR2 is YFSETQ. The CDR3 spans 14 residues. The CDR3 spells CASAPRTGHNEQFF. CDR3 DNA sequence: TGCGCCAGCGCTCCGAGGACAGGTCACAATGAGCAGTTCTTC.

This clonotype was counted a few times. CDR3 protein: CASSRTSGGAFEQFF. DNA of the CDR3: TGCGCCAGCAGCCGGACTAGCGGGGGGGCCTTTGAGCAGTTCTTC. This chain uses TRBV4-3 with TRBJ2-1; 15 nucleotides line up with TRBD2. The germline gives CDR1 LGHNA, CDR2 YSLEER. With 4 bases clipped from V and 9 bases from J, the junction kept 4 bases outside the gene matches. This CDR3 is built from 15 residues.

This clonotype has more than one count but fewer than ten. The chain uses TRBV4-2 and TRBJ2-5; 8 bases map to TRBD1. The germline gives CDR1 LGHNA, CDR2 YNFKEQ. The CDR3 is made up of 15 amino acids. With V trimmed by 3 bases and J by 5 bases, 8 bases remained unmatched. DNA for the CDR3: TGTGCCAGCAGCCAGGGACAGGCTTCTCCGGAGACCCAGTACTTC. Its protein product is CASSQGQASPETQYF.

This clonotype appeared a single time. The chain carries TRBV5-1 and TRBJ1-3; D gene ambiguous. The V gene's germline CDR1 is SGHRS and CDR2 YFSETQ. The CDR3 is made up of 15 amino acids. Deletions cut 4 bases from V and 1 base from J, with 12 bases between. The CDR3 DNA follows: TGCGCCAGCAGCCAAGACCCGAGTTCTGGAAACACCATATATTTT. Translated, it gives CASSQDPSSGNTIYF. The whole variable domain, filled in from reference TRBV5-1 and TRBJ1-3, reads KAGVTQTPRYLIKTRGQQVTLSCSPISGHRSVSWYQQTPGQGLQFLFEYFSETQRNKGNFPGRFSGRQFSNSRSEMNVSTLELGDSALYLCASSQDPSSGNTIYFGEGSWLTVV.

This clonotype was detected a few times. V usage is TRBV7-2 and J usage is TRBJ2-3; TRBD2 aligns across 11 bases. Germline CDR1 reads SGHTA; CDR2 reads FQGNSA. V shed 4 bases, J shed 7 bases, and the junction held 4 bases outside the gene matches. The CDR3 runs to 14 residues. CDR3 sequence reads: CASSSGLAGYTQYF. The CDR3 DNA reads as TGTGCCAGCAGCTCCGGACTAGCGGGCTATACGCAGTATTTT.

This clonotype was seen only a few times. V usage is TRBV28 and J usage is TRBJ2-7; D is possibly TRBD2 (6 bases). This CDR3 has 14 amino acids. The V gene lost 4 bases and the J gene lost 5 bases, with 15 bases spanning the gap. CDR1 is MDHEN, CDR2 SYDVKM, per germline. The CDR3 region is CASSSPAGSDEQYV. The CDR3 nucleotides read TGTGCCAGCAGTTCCCCTGCGGGGAGCGACGAGCAGTACGTC.